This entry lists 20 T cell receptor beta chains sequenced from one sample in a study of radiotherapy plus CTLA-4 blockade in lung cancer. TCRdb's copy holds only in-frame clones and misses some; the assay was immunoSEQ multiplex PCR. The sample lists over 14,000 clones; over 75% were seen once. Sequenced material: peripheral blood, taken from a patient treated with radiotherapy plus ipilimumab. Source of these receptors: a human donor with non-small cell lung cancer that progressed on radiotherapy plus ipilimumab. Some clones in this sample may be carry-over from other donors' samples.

The CDR3 reads CSIWGGYEQYF. CDR3 in DNA: TGCAGCATCTGGGGGGGTTACGAGCAGTACTTC. The chain combines TRBV29-1 with TRBJ2-7, with TRBD2 matching over 7 bases. This CDR3 region has 11 residues. The V and J ends lost 8 bases and 4 bases, in that order; junction bases with no gene match: 5. The germline gives CDR1 SQVTM, CDR2 ANQGSEA.

CDR3 nucleotides: TGTGCCAGTCACAGGACAGAGAACTATGGCTACACCTTC. This translates into CASHRTENYGYTF. The chain has TRBV19 and TRBJ1-2, with D possibly TRBD1 on 6 matching bases. Germline V gene lookup returns CDR1 LNHDA and CDR2 SQIVND (reference sequence). Trimming removed 8 bases from V and 2 bases from J, with 12 bases in between. The CDR3 has 13 amino acids.

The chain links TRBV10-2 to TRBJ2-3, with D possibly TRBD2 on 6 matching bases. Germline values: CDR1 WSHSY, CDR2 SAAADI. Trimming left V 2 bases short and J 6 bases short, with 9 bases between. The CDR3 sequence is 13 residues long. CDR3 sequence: CASSEGGADTQYF. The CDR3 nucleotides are TGCGCCAGCAGTGAGGGAGGGGCGGATACGCAGTATTTT.

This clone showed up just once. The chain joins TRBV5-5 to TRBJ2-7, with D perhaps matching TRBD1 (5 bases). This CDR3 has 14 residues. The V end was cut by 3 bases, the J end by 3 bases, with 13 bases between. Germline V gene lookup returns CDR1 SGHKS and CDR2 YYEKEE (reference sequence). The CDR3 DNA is TGTGCCAGCAGCTCGGACATTAACGACTACGAGCAGTACTTC. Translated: CASSSDINDYEQYF.

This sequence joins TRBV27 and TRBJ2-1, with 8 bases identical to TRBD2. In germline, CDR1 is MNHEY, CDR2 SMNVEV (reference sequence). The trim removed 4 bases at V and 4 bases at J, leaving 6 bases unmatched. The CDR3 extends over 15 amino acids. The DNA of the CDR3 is TGTGCCAGCAGTTACAAAGCGGGAGTATACAATGAGCAGTTCTTC. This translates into CASSYKAGVYNEQFF.

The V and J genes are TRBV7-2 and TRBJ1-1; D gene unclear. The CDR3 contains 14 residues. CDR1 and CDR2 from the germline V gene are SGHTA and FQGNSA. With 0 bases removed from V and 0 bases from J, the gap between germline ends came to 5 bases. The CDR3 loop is CASSLAQMNTEAFF. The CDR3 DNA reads TGTGCCAGCAGCTTAGCACAGATGAACACTGAAGCTTTCTTT.

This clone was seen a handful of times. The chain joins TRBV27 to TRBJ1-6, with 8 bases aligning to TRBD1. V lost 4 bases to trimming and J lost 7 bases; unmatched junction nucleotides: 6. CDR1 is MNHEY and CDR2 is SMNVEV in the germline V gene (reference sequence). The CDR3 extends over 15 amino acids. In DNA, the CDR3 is TGTGCCAGCAGTTCAGGTGGGACAGGCAATTCACCCCTCCACTTT. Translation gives CASSSGGTGNSPLHF.

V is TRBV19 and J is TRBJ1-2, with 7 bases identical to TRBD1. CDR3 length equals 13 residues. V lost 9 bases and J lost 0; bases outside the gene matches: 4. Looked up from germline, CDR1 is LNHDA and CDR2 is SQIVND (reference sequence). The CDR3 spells CASRDRTNYGYTF. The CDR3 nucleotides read TGTGCCAGCAGGGACAGAACTAACTATGGCTACACCTTC. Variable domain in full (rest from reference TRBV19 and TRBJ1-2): DGGITQSPKYLFRKEGQNVTLSCEQNLNHDAMYWYRQDPGQGLRLIYYSQIVNDFQKGDIAEGYSVSREKKESFPLTVTSAQKNPTAFYLCASRDRTNYGYTFGSGTRLTVV.

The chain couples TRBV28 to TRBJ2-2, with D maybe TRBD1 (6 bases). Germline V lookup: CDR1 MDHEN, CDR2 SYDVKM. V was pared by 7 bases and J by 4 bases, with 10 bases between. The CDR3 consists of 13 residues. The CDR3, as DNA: TGTGCCAGCATTAAGGACAGCACCGGGGAGCTGTTTTTT. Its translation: CASIKDSTGELFF.

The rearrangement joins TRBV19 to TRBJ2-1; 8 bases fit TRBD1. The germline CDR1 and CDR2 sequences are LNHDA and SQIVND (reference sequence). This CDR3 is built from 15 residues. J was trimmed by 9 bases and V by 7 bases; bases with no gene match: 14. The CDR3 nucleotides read TGTGCCAGTATCGCGGACAGGGCCGGTTCTCGTGAGCAGTTCTTC. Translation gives CASIADRAGSREQFF. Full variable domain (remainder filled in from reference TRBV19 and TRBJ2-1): DGGITQSPKYLFRKEGQNVTLSCEQNLNHDAMYWYRQDPGQGLRLIYYSQIVNDFQKGDIAEGYSVSREKKESFPLTVTSAQKNPTAFYLCASIADRAGSREQFFGPGTRLTVL.

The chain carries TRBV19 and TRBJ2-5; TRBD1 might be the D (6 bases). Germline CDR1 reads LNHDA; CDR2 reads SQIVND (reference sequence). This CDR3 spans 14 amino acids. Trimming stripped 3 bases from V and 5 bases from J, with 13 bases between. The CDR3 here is CASSIMGAWETQYF. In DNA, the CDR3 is TGTGCCAGTAGTATCATGGGGGCTTGGGAGACCCAGTACTTC.

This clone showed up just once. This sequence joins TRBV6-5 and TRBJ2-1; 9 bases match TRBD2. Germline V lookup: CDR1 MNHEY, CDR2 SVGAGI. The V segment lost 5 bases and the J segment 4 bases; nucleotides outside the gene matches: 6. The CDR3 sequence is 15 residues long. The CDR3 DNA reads TGTGCCAGCAGTATGCGGGAGGGCCATTACAATGAGCAGTTCTTC. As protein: CASSMREGHYNEQFF.

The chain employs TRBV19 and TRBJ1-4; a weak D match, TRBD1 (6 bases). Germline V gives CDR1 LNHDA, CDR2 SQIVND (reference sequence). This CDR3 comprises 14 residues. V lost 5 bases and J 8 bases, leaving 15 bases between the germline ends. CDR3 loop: CASSVTGFGEKLFF. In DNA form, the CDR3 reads TGTGCCAGTAGTGTTACAGGGTTCGGCGAAAAACTGTTTTTT. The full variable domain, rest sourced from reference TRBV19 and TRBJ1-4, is DGGITQSPKYLFRKEGQNVTLSCEQNLNHDAMYWYRQDPGQGLRLIYYSQIVNDFQKGDIAEGYSVSREKKESFPLTVTSAQKNPTAFYLCASSVTGFGEKLFFGSGTQLSVL.

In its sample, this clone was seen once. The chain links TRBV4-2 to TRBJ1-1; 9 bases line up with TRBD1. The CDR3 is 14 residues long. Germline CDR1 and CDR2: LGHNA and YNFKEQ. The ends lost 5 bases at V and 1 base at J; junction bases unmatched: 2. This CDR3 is CASSVGQGNTEAFF. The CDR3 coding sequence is TGTGCCAGCAGCGTGGGACAGGGGAACACTGAAGCTTTCTTT.

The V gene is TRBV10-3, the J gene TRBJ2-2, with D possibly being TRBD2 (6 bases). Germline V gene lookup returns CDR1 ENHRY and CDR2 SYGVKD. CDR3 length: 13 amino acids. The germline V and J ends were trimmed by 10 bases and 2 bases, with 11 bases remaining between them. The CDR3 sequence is CATGLPNTGELFF. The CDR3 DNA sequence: TGTGCCACTGGACTACCTAACACCGGGGAGCTGTTTTTT.

CDR3: CASSLGGSYNEQFF. DNA of the CDR3: TGTGCCAGCAGTCTGGGGGGGTCCTACAATGAGCAGTTCTTC. J is TRBJ2-1 and V is TRBV27; 7 nucleotides agree with TRBD2. Trimming at V came to 5 bases and at J to 1 base, leaving 2 bases not matched to a gene. Per the germline V gene, CDR1 is MNHEY and CDR2 is SMNVEV (reference sequence). The CDR3 is 14 residues long.

The CDR3 nucleotides read TGTGCCAGCAGTCGACCACGTAGCGGGAGTTGGGAGACCCAGTACTTC. This gives the protein CASSRPRSGSWETQYF. The rearrangement uses TRBV2 and TRBJ2-5; TRBD2 matches at 9 bases. CDR3 size: 16 residues. The junction had 12 bases not matched to a gene; V was cut back by 5 bases and J by 5 bases. The germline CDR1 and CDR2 sequences are SNHLY and FYNNEI.

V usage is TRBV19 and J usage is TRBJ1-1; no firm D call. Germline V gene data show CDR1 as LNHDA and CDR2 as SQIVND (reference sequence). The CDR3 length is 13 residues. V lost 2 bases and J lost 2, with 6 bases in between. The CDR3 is CASSITGNTEAFF. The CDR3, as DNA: TGTGCCAGTAGTATAACCGGTAACACTGAAGCTTTCTTT.

The DNA for the CDR3 is TGTGCCAGCAGCTTGGGAGCGGGGGGGCCGAATACGCAGTATTTT. Translating it yields CASSLGAGGPNTQYF. The V gene is TRBV5-6, the J gene TRBJ2-3; 10 bases agree with TRBD2. CDR1 SGHDT and CDR2 YYEEEE come from the germline V gene. V lost 0 bases to trimming and J lost 7 bases; unmatched junction nucleotides: 5. This CDR3 comprises 15 residues. Filled out from reference TRBV5-6 and TRBJ2-3, the complete variable domain reads DAGVTQSPTHLIKTRGQQVTLRCSPKSGHDTVSWYQQALGQGPQFIFQYYEEEERQRGNFPDRFSGHQFPNYSSELNVNALLLGDSALYLCASSLGAGGPNTQYFGPGTRLTVL.

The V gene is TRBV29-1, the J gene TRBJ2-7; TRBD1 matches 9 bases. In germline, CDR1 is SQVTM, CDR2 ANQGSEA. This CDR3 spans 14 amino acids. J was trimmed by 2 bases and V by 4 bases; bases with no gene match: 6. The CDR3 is CSVAGTGSAYEQYF. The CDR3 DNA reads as TGCAGCGTTGCCGGGACAGGGTCGGCCTACGAGCAGTACTTC.